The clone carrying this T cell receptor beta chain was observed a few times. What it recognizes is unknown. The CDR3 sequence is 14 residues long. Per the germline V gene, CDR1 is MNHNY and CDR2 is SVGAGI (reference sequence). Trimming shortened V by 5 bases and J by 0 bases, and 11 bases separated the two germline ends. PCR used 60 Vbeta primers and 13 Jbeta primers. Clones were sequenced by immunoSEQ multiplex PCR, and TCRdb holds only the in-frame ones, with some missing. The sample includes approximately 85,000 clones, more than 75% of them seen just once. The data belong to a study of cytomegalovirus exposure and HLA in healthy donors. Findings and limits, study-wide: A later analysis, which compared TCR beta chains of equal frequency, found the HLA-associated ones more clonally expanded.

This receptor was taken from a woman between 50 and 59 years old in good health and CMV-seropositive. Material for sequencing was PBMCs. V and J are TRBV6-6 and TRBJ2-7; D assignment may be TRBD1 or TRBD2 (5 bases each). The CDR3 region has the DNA TGTGCCAGCAGTACGAGTGGGGGCTCCTACGAGCAGTACGTC. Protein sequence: CASSTSGGSYEQYV.